The text below deals with one T cell receptor (beta chain). Its target is unknown. This sample stems from a study of OX40 agonist ivuxolimab in advanced cancers. Study overall: Patients received the agonistic anti-OX40 (CD134) antibody ivuxolimab.

The length of the CDR3 is 15 residues. Per germline, CDR1 SGHTA and CDR2 FQGNSA. V shed 5 bases and J 5 bases; nucleotides not matched to a gene: 6. Regarding the study as a whole: In the 0.1 to 3.0 mg/kg range, CD4+ and CD8+ blood T cells had expanded clonally by week 6.

TCRdb keeps only in-frame clones here, not all; method: immunoSEQ multiplex PCR. The sample contains about 140,000 clones, about nine tenths of which appear only once. The sequence was collected from an adult with an advanced solid tumor such as melanoma, head and neck, liver or kidney cancer. V and J are TRBV7-2 and TRBJ2-1, with 10 bases identical to TRBD2. Sequencing was performed on CD4+ or CD8+ T cells sorted from blood, taken in a trial of the OX40 agonist ivuxolimab. The CDR3 sequence is CASSDSGRPDNEQFF. The DNA for the CDR3 is TGTGCCAGCAGCGATAGCGGGAGGCCCGACAATGAGCAGTTCTTC.